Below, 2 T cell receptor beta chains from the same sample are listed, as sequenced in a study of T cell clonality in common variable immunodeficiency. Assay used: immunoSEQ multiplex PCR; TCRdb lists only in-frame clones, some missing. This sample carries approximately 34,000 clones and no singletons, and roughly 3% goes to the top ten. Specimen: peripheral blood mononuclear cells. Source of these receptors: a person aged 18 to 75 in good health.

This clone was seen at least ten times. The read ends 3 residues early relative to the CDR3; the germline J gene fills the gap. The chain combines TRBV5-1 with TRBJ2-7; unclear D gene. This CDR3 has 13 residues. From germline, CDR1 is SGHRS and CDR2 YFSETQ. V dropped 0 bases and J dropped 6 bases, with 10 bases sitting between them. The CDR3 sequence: CASSLGHSGEQYF. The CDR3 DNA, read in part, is TGCGCCAGCAGCTTGGGCCACAGTGGCGAG.

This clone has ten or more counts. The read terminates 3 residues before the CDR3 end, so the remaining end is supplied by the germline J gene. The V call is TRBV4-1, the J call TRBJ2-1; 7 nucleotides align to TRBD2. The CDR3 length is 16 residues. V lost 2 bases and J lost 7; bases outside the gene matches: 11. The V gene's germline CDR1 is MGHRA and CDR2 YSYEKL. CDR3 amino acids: CASSQPTSVNRNEQFF. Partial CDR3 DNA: TGCGCCAGCAGCCAACCCACTAGCGTGAATAGGAATGAG.